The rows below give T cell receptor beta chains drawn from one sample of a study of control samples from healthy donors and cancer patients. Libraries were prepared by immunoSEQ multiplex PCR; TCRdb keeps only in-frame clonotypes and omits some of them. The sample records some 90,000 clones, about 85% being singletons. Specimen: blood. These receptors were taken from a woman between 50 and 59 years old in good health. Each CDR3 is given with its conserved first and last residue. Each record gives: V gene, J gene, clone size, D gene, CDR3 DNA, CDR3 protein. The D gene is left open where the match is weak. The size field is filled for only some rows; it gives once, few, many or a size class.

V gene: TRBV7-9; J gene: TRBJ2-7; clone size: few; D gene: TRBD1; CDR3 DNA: TGTGCCAGCAGCTTTGGGACAGGGTACGAGCAGTACTTC; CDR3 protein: CASSFGTGYEQYF
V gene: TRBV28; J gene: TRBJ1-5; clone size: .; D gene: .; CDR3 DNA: TGTGCCAGCAGTTTTAGGGTGGGCAATCAGCCCCAGCATTTT; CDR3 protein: CASSFRVGNQPQHF
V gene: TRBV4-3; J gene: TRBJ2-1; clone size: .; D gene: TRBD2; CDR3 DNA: TGCGCCAGCAGCCAAGAAACTAGCGAATACAATGAGCAGTTCTTC; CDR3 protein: CASSQETSEYNEQFF
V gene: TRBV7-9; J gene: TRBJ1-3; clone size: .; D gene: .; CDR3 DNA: TGTGCCAGCAGCTTAGACGTTTTGGCTGGAAACACCATATATTTT; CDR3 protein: CASSLDVLAGNTIYF
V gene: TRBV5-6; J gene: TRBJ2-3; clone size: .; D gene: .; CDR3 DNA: TGTGCCAGCAGCTGGCAGGGGAGTGCAGCAGATACGCAGTATTTT; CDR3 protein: CASSWQGSAADTQYF
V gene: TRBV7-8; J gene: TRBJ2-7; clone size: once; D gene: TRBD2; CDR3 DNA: TGTGCCAGCAACGAAGGGGGACTAGCGGGGGGCCGAAGCTCCTACGAGCAGTACTTC; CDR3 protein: CASNEGGLAGGRSSYEQYF
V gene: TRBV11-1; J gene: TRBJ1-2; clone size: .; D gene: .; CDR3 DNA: TGTGCCAGCAGCTTAGCGCGAGCGGGTAACTATGGCTACACCTTC; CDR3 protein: CASSLARAGNYGYTF
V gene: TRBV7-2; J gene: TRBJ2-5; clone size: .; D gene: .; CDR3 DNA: TGTGCCAGCAGCTTGAGTGAGGAGACCCAGTACTTC; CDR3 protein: CASSLSEETQYF
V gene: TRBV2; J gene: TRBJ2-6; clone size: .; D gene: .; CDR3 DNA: TGTGCCAGCAGTGGGGGTGAGAGGGGCGAACCACCCTCTGGGGCCAACGTCCTGACTTTC; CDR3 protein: CASSGGERGEPPSGANVLTF
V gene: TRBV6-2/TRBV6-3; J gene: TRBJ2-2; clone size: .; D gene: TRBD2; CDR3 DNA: TGTGCCAGCAGCCGCGGGGGGAACACCGGGGAGCTGTTTTTT; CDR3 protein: CASSRGGNTGELFF
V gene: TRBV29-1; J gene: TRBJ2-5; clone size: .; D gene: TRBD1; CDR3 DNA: TGCAGCGTTGGGACAGGGTATGAAGAGACCCAGTACTTC; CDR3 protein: CSVGTGYEETQYF
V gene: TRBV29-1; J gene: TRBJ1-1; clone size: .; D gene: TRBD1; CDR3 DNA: TGCAGCGTTTCAGGGGGAAGGACTGAAGCTTTCTTT; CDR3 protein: CSVSGGRTEAFF
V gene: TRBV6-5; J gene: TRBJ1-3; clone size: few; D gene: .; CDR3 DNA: TGTGCCAGCAGCAGAGGTCGGGGAAACACCATATATTTT; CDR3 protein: CASSRGRGNTIYF
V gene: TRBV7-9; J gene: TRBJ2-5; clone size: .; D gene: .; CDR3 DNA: TGTGCCAGCAGCCCCAAAAATGACCGAGAGACCCAGTACTTC; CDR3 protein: CASSPKNDRETQYF
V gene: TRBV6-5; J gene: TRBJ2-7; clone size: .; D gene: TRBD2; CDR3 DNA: TGTGCCAGCAGTTACTCTAGCGGGAGGGCCTACGAGCAGTACTTC; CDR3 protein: CASSYSSGRAYEQYF
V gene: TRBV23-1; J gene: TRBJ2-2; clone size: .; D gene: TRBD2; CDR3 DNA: TGCGCCAGCAGACCGGGACTAGCGGGAGTAAACACCGGGGAGCTGTTTTTT; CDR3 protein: CASRPGLAGVNTGELFF
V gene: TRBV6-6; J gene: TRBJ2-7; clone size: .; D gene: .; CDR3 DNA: TGTGCCAGCAGTTCGAACAGGGTATCATACGAGCAGTACTTC; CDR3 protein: CASSSNRVSYEQYF
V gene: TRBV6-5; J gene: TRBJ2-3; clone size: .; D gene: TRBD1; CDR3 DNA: TGTGCCAGCAGGGGGACAGGGCTCTCCGGAGATACGCAGTATTTT; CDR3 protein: CASRGTGLSGDTQYF
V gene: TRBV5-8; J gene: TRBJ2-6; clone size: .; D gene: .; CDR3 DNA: TGTGCCAGCAGCTTGGACCGGAGAGGGGCCAACGTCCTGACTTTC; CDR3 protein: CASSLDRRGANVLTF
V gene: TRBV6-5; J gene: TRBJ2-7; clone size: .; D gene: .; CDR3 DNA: TGTGCCAGCAGTTCACAGGTTAGGGAGCAGTACTTC; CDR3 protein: CASSSQVREQYF
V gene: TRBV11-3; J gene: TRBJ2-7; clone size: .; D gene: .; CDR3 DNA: TGTGCCAGCAGCTTAGGGGGGGCAGCACCCATCTACGAGCAGTACTTC; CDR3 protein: CASSLGGAAPIYEQYF